The 28 T cell receptor beta chains in this list originate from one sample, sequenced in a study of a mutant IDH1 vaccine in newly diagnosed glioma. Libraries were prepared by immunoSEQ multiplex PCR; TCRdb keeps only in-frame clonotypes and omits some of them. Altogether 70,000 or so clones are present, around 83% being singletons, with the ten largest covering 4% to 5.5%. Described time point: baseline, week 1 (first vaccination visit). Treatment: pre-vaccination baseline after standard-of-care therapy. The material was peripheral blood mononuclear cells (PBMCs), obtained from a glioma patient treated with radiotherapy, temozolomide or both. These receptors originate from a woman aged 18-29 years with glioma. Some clones in this sample may be carry-over from other donors' samples.

The chain couples TRBV30 to TRBJ2-7, with D unclear. Looked up from germline, CDR1 is GTSNPN and CDR2 is SVGIG (reference sequence). The germline V and J ends were trimmed by 6 bases and 6 bases, with 9 bases remaining between them. This CDR3 region has 10 residues. The CDR3 loop is CACQAGEQYF. The CDR3 DNA reads TGTGCCTGCCAGGCAGGCGAGCAGTACTTC. Complete variable domain (other parts from reference TRBV30 and TRBJ2-7): SQTIHQWPATLVQPVGSPLSLECTVEGTSNPNLYWYRQAAGRGLQLLFYSVGIGQISSEVPQNLSASRPQDRQFILSSKKLLLSDSGFYLCACQAGEQYFGPGTRLTVT.

The V gene is TRBV5-6, the J gene TRBJ1-1; 7 bases are shared with TRBD1. The CDR3 runs to 15 residues. In germline, CDR1 is SGHDT, CDR2 YYEEEE. The J segment lost 2 bases and the V segment lost 5 bases, leaving 9 bases of the junction unmatched. The CDR3 region has the DNA TGTGCCAGCAGTATGACAGGGTTTGTAAACACTGAAGCTTTCTTT. It specifies CASSMTGFVNTEAFF.

The table lists this clone with a count of one. V is TRBV27 and J is TRBJ2-1; no definite D call. The germline V and J ends were trimmed by 0 bases and 6 bases, with 6 bases remaining between them. The CDR3 runs to 13 residues. Germline lookup yields CDR1 MNHEY and CDR2 SMNVEV (reference sequence). The CDR3 region has the DNA TGTGCCAGCAGTTTATCGGCCAGCAATGAGCAGTTCTTC. This translates into CASSLSASNEQFF.

The rearrangement links TRBV6-6 to TRBJ2-7, with TRBD2 matching over 13 bases. Germline V gene sequence: CDR1 MNHNY, CDR2 SVGAGI (reference sequence). Trimming cost V 4 bases and J 0 bases; bases outside gene matches: 3. CDR3 length equals 16 residues. The CDR3 DNA reads TGTGCCAGCAGTTCGGGACTAGCGGGAAGCTCCTACGAGCAGTACTTC. Amino acid sequence: CASSSGLAGSSYEQYF.

The V gene is TRBV19, the J gene TRBJ1-1; a possible D gene is TRBD1 (6 bases). Trimming pared 7 bases from V and 1 base from J, leaving 7 bases between. Germline CDR1 LNHDA, CDR2 SQIVND (reference sequence). This CDR3 contains 12 residues. The CDR3 DNA reads as TGTGCCAGTAAGGACAGGAACACTGAAGCTTTCTTT. Translated, it gives CASKDRNTEAFF.

This rearrangement joins TRBV7-9 to TRBJ2-5, with D unclear. Germline CDR1 and CDR2: SEHNR and FQNEAQ (reference sequence). V shed 11 bases and J shed 0 bases, with 13 bases lying between them. The CDR3 length is 13 residues. The CDR3 nucleotides read TGTGCCGCCGGCCACGAATACCAAGAGACCCAGTACTTC. Translating gives CAAGHEYQETQYF.

The rearrangement uses TRBV7-2 and TRBJ1-4; 10 nucleotides align to TRBD1. The CDR3 is 15 amino acids. Germline V gene data show CDR1 as SGHTA and CDR2 as FQGNSA. V dropped 5 bases and J dropped 8; count of bases not matched to a gene: 8. This CDR3 reads CASSQLGDRGEKLFF. DNA of the CDR3: TGTGCCAGCAGCCAATTAGGGGACAGGGGCGAAAAACTGTTTTTT.

This chain links TRBV10-2 with TRBJ1-5, with TRBD1 matching over 7 bases. The CDR3 loop spans 15 amino acids. The J segment lost 0 bases and the V segment lost 6 bases, leaving 5 bases of the junction unmatched. Germline V gives CDR1 WSHSY, CDR2 SAAADI. The CDR3 protein is CASRRGPNSNQPQHF. The CDR3 nucleotides read TGCGCCAGCAGGAGGGGGCCGAATAGCAATCAGCCCCAGCATTTT.

The gene calls are TRBV7-9 and TRBJ1-5; 8 nucleotides align to TRBD1. Germline loops: CDR1 SEHNR, CDR2 FQNEAQ (reference sequence). The CDR3 totals 19 residues. Trimming removed 1 base from V and 6 bases from J; junction bases left unmatched: 17. CDR3 nucleotide sequence: TGTGCCAGCAGCTTAGTTTCAATGGGGGGCAGGGGGCGATCTCAGCCCCAGCATTTT. Protein: CASSLVSMGGRGRSQPQHF.

This chain uses TRBV5-1 with TRBJ2-3; D unresolved. This CDR3 has 11 amino acids. The germline V gene has CDR1 SGHRS and CDR2 YFSETQ. Trimming pared 4 bases from V and 5 bases from J, leaving 5 bases between. The CDR3 reads CASSHKDTQYF. The CDR3 DNA sequence: TGCGCCAGCAGCCACAAAGATACGCAGTATTTT.

The gene calls are TRBV30 and TRBJ2-3, with D possibly being TRBD1 (6 bases). This CDR3 is built from 11 residues. The germline V and J ends were trimmed by 2 bases and 10 bases, with 10 bases remaining between them. Germline V gives CDR1 GTSNPN, CDR2 SVGIG (reference sequence). The CDR3 sequence: CAWSPQGPQYF. DNA of the CDR3: TGTGCCTGGAGTCCGCAGGGGCCGCAGTATTTT.

This chain uses TRBV19 with TRBJ1-2; maybe TRBD1 (5 bases). The CDR3 has 15 amino acids. Germline V gene lookup returns CDR1 LNHDA and CDR2 SQIVND (reference sequence). V shed 7 bases and J shed 0 bases, with 15 bases lying between them. The CDR3 DNA reads as TGTGCCAGTACACCCGGGGCAGGTACTAACTATGGCTACACCTTC. Its protein is CASTPGAGTNYGYTF.

The chain carries TRBV30 and TRBJ2-7; 8 bases match TRBD1. This CDR3 is built from 14 residues. Germline loops: CDR1 GTSNPN, CDR2 SVGIG (reference sequence). With 1 base clipped from V and 2 bases from J, the junction kept 4 bases outside the gene matches. CDR3 sequence: CAWSGTGRPYEQYF. In nucleotides, the CDR3 is TGTGCCTGGAGTGGGACAGGGAGACCCTACGAGCAGTACTTC.

The J gene is TRBJ2-2, the V gene TRBV5-4; 7 bases match TRBD1. The CDR3 totals 15 residues. V lost 3 bases and J lost 5; bases outside the gene matches: 7. CDR1 is SGHNT and CDR2 is YYREEE in the germline V gene (reference sequence). The CDR3 bases are TGTGCCAGCAGCTACACAGGGGTGCAAACCGGGGAGCTGTTTTTT. Translating gives CASSYTGVQTGELFF.

This clone appeared a single time. CDR3 in amino acids: CAISPDQTDTQYF. CDR3 bases: TGTGCCATCAGTCCGGACCAGACAGATACGCAGTATTTT. This chain uses TRBV10-3 with TRBJ2-3; D is uncertain. The V end was cut by 5 bases, the J end by 3 bases, with 9 bases between. Per germline, CDR1 ENHRY and CDR2 SYGVKD. CDR3 length: 13 amino acids.

The chain joins TRBV29-1 to TRBJ2-7; D is possibly TRBD1 or TRBD2 (6 bases each). Trimming removed 5 bases at V and 1 base at J, with 18 bases between. Germline assignment: CDR1 SQVTM and CDR2 ANQGSEA. The CDR3 sequence is 15 residues long. The CDR3 DNA reads as TGCAGCGTTTTTCCAGGGGTGGGGGGTTCCTACGAGCAGTACTTC. This codes for CSVFPGVGGSYEQYF.

V is TRBV7-6 and J is TRBJ1-1; the D gene is possibly TRBD1 (6 bases). Trimming pared 4 bases from V and 7 bases from J, leaving 13 bases between. CDR1 is SGHVS, CDR2 FNYEAQ, per germline. The CDR3 has 13 residues. DNA for the CDR3: TGTGCCAGCAGCTCCACAGGGACTGATGAAGCTTTCTTT. Translated: CASSSTGTDEAFF.

V gene TRBV10-3 combines with J gene TRBJ2-5, with 10 positions matching TRBD2. The V gene end was trimmed by 4 bases and the J gene end by 2 bases; junction bases not matched to a gene: 4. Germline V gene sequence: CDR1 ENHRY, CDR2 SYGVKD. The CDR3 consists of 15 residues. CDR3 DNA: TGTGCCATCAGTGTGGGACTAGCGATGCAAGAGACCCAGTACTTC. Translating gives CAISVGLAMQETQYF.

The rearrangement links TRBV5-6 to TRBJ1-5; tentatively, D is TRBD1 (6 bases). V was shortened by 0 bases and J by 7 bases, with 20 bases between the two germline ends. The CDR3 totals 17 residues. From germline, CDR1 is SGHDT and CDR2 YYEEEE. Written as DNA, the CDR3 is TGTGCCAGCAGCTTGGGGTTTGGGGGCGCGGGGGCACAGCCCCAGCATTTT. This sequence encodes CASSLGFGGAGAQPQHF.

V gene TRBV4-1 combines with J gene TRBJ1-1; D is uncertain. V lost 1 base, J lost 0 bases, and 9 bases lay in between. Germline V gene data show CDR1 as MGHRA and CDR2 as YSYEKL. The CDR3 runs to 15 residues. The CDR3 sequence is CASSQVEGVNTEAFF. DNA of the CDR3: TGCGCCAGCAGCCAAGTAGAGGGAGTGAACACTGAAGCTTTCTTT.

The CDR3 reads CASSMPTGHNSPLHF. The DNA for the CDR3 is TGTGCCAGTAGTATGCCGACAGGCCATAATTCACCCCTCCACTTT. The chain employs TRBV19 and TRBJ1-6, with a possible D match to TRBD1 (6 bases). CDR1 is LNHDA and CDR2 is SQIVND in the germline V gene (reference sequence). The CDR3 sequence is 15 residues long. Trimming stripped 3 bases from V and 5 bases from J, with 11 bases between.

This clone was counted between two and nine times. This chain links TRBV4-3 with TRBJ2-7; D is perhaps TRBD1 (5 bases). Germline V lookup: CDR1 LGHNA, CDR2 YSLEER. This CDR3 has 15 residues. The V and J ends lost 1 base and 1 base respectively, with 11 bases between them. CDR3 sequence reads: CASSQAPDMSYEQYF. CDR3 bases: TGCGCCAGCAGCCAAGCCCCGGACATGTCCTACGAGCAGTACTTC.

In this sample, this clone turned up a few times. This sample includes further DNA sequences coding for the same CDR3. V usage is TRBV7-9 and J usage is TRBJ1-1; the D gene is possibly TRBD1 (5 bases). Trimming cost V 2 bases and J 5 bases, with 9 bases left between them. Germline V gene data show CDR1 as SEHNR and CDR2 as FQNEAQ (reference sequence). The CDR3 has 13 residues. CDR3 DNA sequence: TGTGCCAGCAGCTTACCAGGGCGGACTGAAGCTTTCTTT. Translating it yields CASSLPGRTEAFF.

The sample holds one count of this clone. The V gene is TRBV29-1, the J gene TRBJ2-7; 10 positions match TRBD2. The CDR3 loop spans 14 amino acids. V dropped 7 bases and J dropped 2; count of bases not matched to a gene: 8. Germline loops: CDR1 SQVTM, CDR2 ANQGSEA. This chain's CDR3 is CSGVGLAGAYEQYF. The DNA for the CDR3 is TGCAGCGGTGTGGGGCTAGCGGGAGCCTACGAGCAGTACTTC.

The chain couples TRBV9 to TRBJ1-5, with 8 bases identical to TRBD1. V was pared by 3 bases and J by 6 bases, with 8 bases of the junction left unmatched. Germline CDR1 reads SGDLS; CDR2 reads YYNGEE. This CDR3 region has 15 residues. CDR3 nucleotide sequence: TGTGCCAGCAGCGCCGGACAGGGTTCAGGTCAGCCCCAGCATTTT. This codes for CASSAGQGSGQPQHF.

This chain links TRBV5-1 with TRBJ2-7; 9 positions match TRBD2. The CDR3 runs 16 residues. J lost 6 bases, V lost 4 bases, and 14 bases had no gene match. Per the germline V gene, CDR1 is SGHRS and CDR2 is YFSETQ. Here the CDR3 DNA reads TGCGCCAGCAGCACCGGAACTAGCGGGTGGTCTAGCGAGCAGTACTTC. Residues: CASSTGTSGWSSEQYF.

The CDR3 nucleotides are TGCGCCAGCAGCTTGCAACCAGGGGGCTTAAACACTGAAGCTTTCTTT. Amino acids: CASSLQPGGLNTEAFF. The chain couples TRBV5-1 to TRBJ1-1, with 8 positions matching TRBD1. The CDR3 length is 16 residues. The trim removed 1 base at V and 2 bases at J, leaving 7 bases unmatched. Germline-derived CDR1 and CDR2 are SGHRS and YFSETQ.

The chain has TRBV29-1 and TRBJ1-2; D not resolved. Germline V CDR1 and CDR2: SQVTM, ANQGSEA. The CDR3 length is 13 residues. Between the trimmed V and J ends, which lost 1 base and 4 bases, there was a span of 10 bases. The CDR3 reads CSVEGMGFYGYTF. CDR3 DNA sequence: TGCAGCGTTGAAGGAATGGGATTCTATGGCTACACCTTC.